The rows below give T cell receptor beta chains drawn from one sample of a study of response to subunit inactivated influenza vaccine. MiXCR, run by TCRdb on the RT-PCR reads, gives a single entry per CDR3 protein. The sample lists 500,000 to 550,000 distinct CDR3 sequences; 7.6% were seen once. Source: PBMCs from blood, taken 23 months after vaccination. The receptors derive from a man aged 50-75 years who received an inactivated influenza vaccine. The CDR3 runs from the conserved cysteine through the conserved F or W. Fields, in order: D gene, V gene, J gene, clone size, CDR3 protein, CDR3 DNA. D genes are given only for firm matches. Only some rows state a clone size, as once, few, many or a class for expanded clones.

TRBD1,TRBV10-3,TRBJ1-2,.,CALRQGGPGSYTF,TGTGCCTTAAGACAGGGGGGCCCTGGGAGCTACACCTTC
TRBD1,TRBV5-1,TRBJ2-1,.,CASSLAAGGAYNEQFF,TGCGCCAGCAGCTTGGCTGCAGGGGGCGCCTACAATGAGCAGTTCTTC
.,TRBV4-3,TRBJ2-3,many,CASSQDWHGADTQYF,TGCGCCAGCAGCCAAGATTGGCACGGGGCAGATACGCAGTATTTT
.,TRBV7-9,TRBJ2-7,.,CASSLAGRGGSYEQYF,TGTGCCAGCAGCTTAGCAGGCAGGGGGGGCTCCTACGAGCAGTACTTC
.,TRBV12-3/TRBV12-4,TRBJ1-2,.,CASSLRRRFFGYTF,TGTGCCAGCAGTTTAAGGAGGCGGTTTTTTGGCTACACCTTC
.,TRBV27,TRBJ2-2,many,CASSLGQFANTGELFF,TGTGCCAGCAGTTTAGGGCAGTTCGCGAACACCGGGGAGCTGTTTTTT
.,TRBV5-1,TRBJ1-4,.,CASSLRSANEKLFF,TGCGCCAGCAGCTTGCGGTCGGCTAATGAAAAACTGTTTTTT
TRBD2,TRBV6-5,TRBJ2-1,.,CASSYSVGLAINEQFF,TGTGCCAGCAGTTACTCGGTTGGACTAGCAATAAATGAGCAGTTCTTC
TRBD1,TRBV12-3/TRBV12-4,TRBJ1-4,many,CASRPRPGQANEKLFF,TGTGCCAGCAGACCTAGACCGGGACAGGCTAATGAAAAACTGTTTTTT
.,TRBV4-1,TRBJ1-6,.,CASSQGLSSPLHF,TGCGCCAGCAGCCAAGGATTGAGTTCACCCCTCCACTTT
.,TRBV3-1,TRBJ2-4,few,CASSSTPGNIQYF,TGTGCCAGCAGCAGTACTCCTGGGAACATTCAGTACTTC
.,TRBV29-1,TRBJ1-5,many,CSVSSGRNQPQHF,TGCAGCGTCAGTTCAGGGCGCAATCAGCCCCAGCATTTT
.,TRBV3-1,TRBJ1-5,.,CASSQGGTGTSNQPQHF,TGTGCCAGCAGCCAAGGTGGGACGGGGACTAGCAATCAGCCCCAGCATTTT
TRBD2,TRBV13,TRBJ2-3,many,CASSAKEAGPSTDTQYF,TGTGCCAGCAGCGCCAAGGAAGCGGGACCTAGCACAGATACGCAGTATTTT
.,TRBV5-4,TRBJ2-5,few,CASSAMSGQETQYF,TGTGCCAGCAGCGCGATGAGCGGGCAAGAGACCCAGTACTTC
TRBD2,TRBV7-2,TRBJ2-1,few,CASSLAPRGAGSYNEQFF,TGTGCCAGCAGCTTAGCCCCTCGCGGAGCGGGGAGCTACAATGAGCAGTTCTTC
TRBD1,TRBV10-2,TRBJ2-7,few,CASREIPGQGADEQYF,TGCGCCAGCAGAGAGATACCGGGACAGGGGGCTGACGAGCAGTACTTC
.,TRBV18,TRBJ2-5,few,CASSPEVQETQYF,TGTGCCAGCTCACCTGAAGTTCAAGAGACCCAGTACTTC
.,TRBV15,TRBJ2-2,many,CATREDPNTGELFF,TGTGCCACGAGGGAGGACCCGAACACCGGGGAGCTGTTTTTT
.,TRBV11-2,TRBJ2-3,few,CASSVDSYFSTDTQYF,TGTGCCAGCAGCGTGGACTCCTACTTTAGCACAGATACGCAGTATTTT
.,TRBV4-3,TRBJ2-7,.,CASSQKSGTNSYEQYF,TGCGCCAGCAGCCAAAAATCCGGGACAAACTCCTACGAGCAGTACTTC
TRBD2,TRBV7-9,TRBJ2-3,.,CASSERGPDTQYF,TGTGCCAGCAGTGAGCGGGGCCCAGATACGCAGTATTTT
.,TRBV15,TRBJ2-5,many,CATRRSLEQETQYF,TGTGCCACCAGGAGATCACTAGAACAAGAGACCCAGTACTTC
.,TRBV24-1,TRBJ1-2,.,CATSERTRSGYTF,TGTGCCACCAGTGAACGGACAAGAAGTGGCTACACCTTC
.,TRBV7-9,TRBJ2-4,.,CASSLSWNIQYF,TGTGCCAGCAGCTTATCGTGGAACATTCAGTACTTC
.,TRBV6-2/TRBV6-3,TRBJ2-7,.,CASRDSNTLREQYF,TGTGCCAGCAGAGACAGCAATACTCTTCGGGAGCAGTACTTC
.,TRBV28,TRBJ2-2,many,CASKKDAGELFF,TGTGCCAGCAAAAAGGATGCCGGGGAGCTGTTTTTT
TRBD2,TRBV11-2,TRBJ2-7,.,CASSLFPSGRPQSSYEQYF,TGTGCCAGCAGCTTATTCCCTAGCGGGAGGCCTCAGAGCTCCTACGAGCAGTACTTC
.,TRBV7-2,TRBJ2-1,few,CASSPGEGGYNEQFF,TGTGCCAGCAGCCCTGGGGAAGGGGGCTACAATGAGCAGTTCTTC
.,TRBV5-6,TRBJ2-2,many,CASSSGGVTGELFF,TGTGCCAGCAGCTCCGGGGGCGTGACAGGGGAGCTGTTTTTT
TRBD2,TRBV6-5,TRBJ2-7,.,CASSYGRGGYERYF,TGTGCCAGCAGTTACGGGAGGGGTGGGTACGAGCGGTACTTC